This is a list of T cell receptor beta chains from one sample in a study of blood T cell repertoires in COVID-19. The data were produced by immunoSEQ multiplex PCR, yet TCRdb's version contains in-frame clones alone and is incomplete. Of 150,000 or so clones listed, roughly 90% are singletons. The sample comprised PBMCs or T cells enriched from blood (not recorded which). The origin of the receptors is a human donor with acute COVID-19. The donor label of this sample is uncertain. Both conserved end residues are part of each CDR3. A D gene is named only where the DNA matches it firmly. Only some rows state a clone size, as once, few, many or a class for expanded clones.

TRBV10-3,-,-,16,TRBJ1-3,TGTGCCATCAGGGGCTTGAAGGGAGCGGATGGAAACACCATATATTTT,CAIRGLKGADGNTIYF
TRBV18,-,TRBD1,14,TRBJ2-2,TGTGCCAGCTCACTGGACAGGGGTGCCGGGGAGCTGTTTTTT,CASSLDRGAGELFF
TRBV6-4,-,-,14,TRBJ2-3,TGTGCCAGCAGTGAGGCTAGCTTTGGAGATACGCAGTATTTT,CASSEASFGDTQYF
TRBV7-2,-,TRBD1,13,TRBJ1-1,TGTGCCACAATTAAGACAGGGCTGGTTGAAGCTTTCTTT,CATIKTGLVEAFF
TRBV19,-,TRBD1,14,TRBJ1-4,TGTGCCAGTAGCCCGGGACAGTATAATGAAAAACTGTTTTTT,CASSPGQYNEKLFF
TRBV19,-,-,14,TRBJ1-5,TGTGCCAGTAGTATCGGGCAGGGATATCAGCCCCAGCATTTT,CASSIGQGYQPQHF
TRBV5-1,-,-,14,TRBJ2-7,TGCGCCAGCAGCTTGGATCCAGTTACCTACGAGCAGTACTTC,CASSLDPVTYEQYF
TRBV6-5,-,-,14,TRBJ2-7,TGTGCCAGCAGCCGACCCGGCAGGGGCTACGAGCAGTACTTC,CASSRPGRGYEQYF
TRBV4-3,-,-,15,TRBJ1-2,TGCGCCAGCAGCCAAGCCCCCCGGGGTAACTATGGCTACACCTTC,CASSQAPRGNYGYTF
TRBV4-1,-,-,14,TRBJ2-1,TGCGCCAGCAGCCAAGATATGGCTTACAATGAGCAGTTCTTC,CASSQDMAYNEQFF
TRBV30,-,-,13,TRBJ1-1,TGTGCCTGGAGAGTTCTTCGAGAGACTGAAGCTTTCTTT,CAWRVLRETEAFF
TRBV5-1,-,TRBD1,16,TRBJ2-3,TGCGCCAGCAGCTATTTTGGGACAGGGGGTTTCGATACGCAGTATTTT,CASSYFGTGGFDTQYF
TRBV6-5,-,TRBD2,14,TRBJ2-2,TGTGCCAGCGGAGCGGGGGGGCGGACCGGGGAGCTGTTTTTT,CASGAGGRTGELFF
TRBV9,-,-,17,TRBJ2-6,TGTGCCAGCAGCGTAGGGATCAGGTCCTCTGGGGCCAACGTCCTGACTTTC,CASSVGIRSSGANVLTF
TRBV5-5,-,-,13,TRBJ1-5,TGTGCCAGCAGCTTCGGGTCGAATCAGCCCCAGCATTTT,CASSFGSNQPQHF
TRBV28,-,TRBD1,13,TRBJ2-3,TGTGCCAGCAGTTTTGAGGGGGCTGGTACGCAGTATTTT,CASSFEGAGTQYF
TRBV12-3/TRBV12-4,-,-,13,TRBJ1-2,TGTGCCAGCACCTTGGGGGGTTCCTATGGCTACACCTTC,CASTLGGSYGYTF
TRBV5-6,-,TRBD2,18,TRBJ2-3,TGTGCCAGCAGCTTGGTGCTAGCGGGGGGCTCTAGCACAGATACGCAGTATTTT,CASSLVLAGGSSTDTQYF
TRBV6-2/TRBV6-3,-,-,15,TRBJ1-1,TGTGCCAGCAGTTACTCGGGGGCCCCGAACACTGAAGCTTTCTTT,CASSYSGAPNTEAFF
TRBV24-1,once,-,13,TRBJ2-5,TGTGCCACCAGTGACCCAGGACAAGAGACCCAGTACTTC,CATSDPGQETQYF
TRBV19,-,-,13,TRBJ1-4,TGTGCCAGTAGGGGAGATAGAGACGAAAAACTGTTTTTT,CASRGDRDEKLFF
TRBV12-3/TRBV12-4,-,-,13,TRBJ1-2,TGTGCCAGCAGCCCCGCCAGGGCCTATGGCTACACCTTC,CASSPARAYGYTF
TRBV21-1,-,-,20,TRBJ2-6,TGTGCCAGCAGCCCCCGAGAGGGGACAGGGGGGATCTCTGGGGCCAACGTCCTGACTTTC,CASSPREGTGGISGANVLTF
TRBV18,few,-,15,TRBJ2-7,TGTGCCAGCTCACCCGACAGCAGCAGTTTTTACGAGCAGTACTTC,CASSPDSSSFYEQYF
TRBV5-4,-,-,16,TRBJ1-6,TGTGCCAGCAGCTTGGCTACAGCTTTATATAATTCACCCCTCCACTTT,CASSLATALYNSPLHF
TRBV4-1,-,-,12,TRBJ2-7,TGCGCCAGCAGCCAATCAGGCAACGAGCAGTACTTC,CASSQSGNEQYF
TRBV6-5,-,-,15,TRBJ1-1,TGTGCCAGCCTCGAACACGGGACACCCGGACCTGAAGCTTTCTTT,CASLEHGTPGPEAFF
TRBV4-3,-,TRBD1,20,TRBJ1-6,TGCGCCAGCAGCCATTCTCTGGTTTGGGACAGCCGCTCCTATAATTCACCCCTCCACTTT,CASSHSLVWDSRSYNSPLHF
TRBV30,once,-,14,TRBJ2-7,TGTGCCTGGAGTCCACTATATTACTCCTACGAGCAGTACTTC,CAWSPLYYSYEQYF
TRBV7-9,-,TRBD2,16,TRBJ2-1,TGTGCCAGCAGCCTAGTAGCGGGGGGGAGTATGAATGAGCAGTTCTTC,CASSLVAGGSMNEQFF
TRBV9,once,-,15,TRBJ2-2,TGTGCCAGCAGCGGGGGGACAACGAACACCGGGGAGCTGTTTTTT,CASSGGTTNTGELFF
TRBV7-3,-,TRBD1,13,TRBJ1-2,TGTGCCAGCAGCGCCGTGACAGGGGAGGGCTACACCTTC,CASSAVTGEGYTF
TRBV12-3/TRBV12-4,-,TRBD1,13,TRBJ1-2,TGTGCCAGCAATTGGGGGACAGCCTATGGCTACACCTTC,CASNWGTAYGYTF
TRBV14,-,TRBD2,16,TRBJ2-5,TGTGCCAGCAGCCAAGACCCAGCGGGGGGACAAGAGACCCAGTACTTC,CASSQDPAGGQETQYF
TRBV29-1,once,TRBD1,16,TRBJ2-7,TGCAGCGTTGTGGGGGCCGGGACAGGGGTTGCTTACGAGCAGTACTTC,CSVVGAGTGVAYEQYF
TRBV30,-,-,13,TRBJ1-5,TGTGCCTGGAGTGGGGACATAAATCAGCCCCAGCATTTT,CAWSGDINQPQHF
TRBV2,-,TRBD2,17,TRBJ2-5,TGTGCCAGCAGTGGAGGGCTAGCGGGTAGAGGGGGAGAGACCCAGTACTTC,CASSGGLAGRGGETQYF
TRBV30,-,TRBD1,12,TRBJ2-5,TGTGCCGGGGACAGGGCCGGAGAGACCCAGTACTTC,CAGDRAGETQYF
TRBV7-3,-,TRBD1,13,TRBJ2-7,TGTGCCAGCAGCTTTACAGGGGGCTACGAGCAGTACTTC,CASSFTGGYEQYF
TRBV7-8,-,-,16,TRBJ2-3,TGTGCCAGCAGCCCACTCGGAGTAGGCCAAAGGTATACGCAGTATTTT,CASSPLGVGQRYTQYF
TRBV10-3,-,-,15,TRBJ1-5,TGTGCCATCAGTGAAAGGTCAGGGGAAGATCAGCCCCAGCATTTT,CAISERSGEDQPQHF
TRBV5-1,-,TRBD1,16,TRBJ2-6,TGCGCCAGCAGCCCCCGGACAGGGGCTGGGGCCAACGTCCTGACTTTC,CASSPRTGAGANVLTF
TRBV29-1,-,-,15,TRBJ2-2,TGCAGCGTTAAAAGGGGGTCCGCGAACACCGGGGAGCTGTTTTTT,CSVKRGSANTGELFF
TRBV11-2,-,-,16,TRBJ2-7,TGTGCCAGCAGCTTACAGGGGACCCGTAGCTCCTACGAGCAGTACTTC,CASSLQGTRSSYEQYF
TRBV3-1/TRBV3-2,-,-,16,TRBJ1-3,TGTGCCAGCAGCCAAGACGGCACAGGGTCCGGAAACACCATATATTTT,CASSQDGTGSGNTIYF